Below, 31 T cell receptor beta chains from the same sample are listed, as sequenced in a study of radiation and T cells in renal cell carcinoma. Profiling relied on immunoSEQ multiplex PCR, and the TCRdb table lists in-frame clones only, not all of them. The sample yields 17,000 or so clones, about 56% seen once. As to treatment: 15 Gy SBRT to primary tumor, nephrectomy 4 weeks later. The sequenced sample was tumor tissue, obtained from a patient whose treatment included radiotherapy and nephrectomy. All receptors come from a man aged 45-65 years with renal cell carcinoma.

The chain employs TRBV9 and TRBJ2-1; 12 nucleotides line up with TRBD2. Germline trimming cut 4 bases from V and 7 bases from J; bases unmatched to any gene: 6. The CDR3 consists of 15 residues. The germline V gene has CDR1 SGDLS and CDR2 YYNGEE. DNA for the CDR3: TGTGCCAGCAGCCTCGGACTAGCGGGGATTAATGAGCAGTTCTTC. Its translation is CASSLGLAGINEQFF. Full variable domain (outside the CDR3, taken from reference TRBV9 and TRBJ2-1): DSGVTQTPKHLITATGQRVTLRCSPRSGDLSVYWYQQSLDQGLQFLIQYYNGEERAKGNILERFSAQQFPDLHSELNLSSLELGDSALYFCASSLGLAGINEQFFGPGTRLTVL.

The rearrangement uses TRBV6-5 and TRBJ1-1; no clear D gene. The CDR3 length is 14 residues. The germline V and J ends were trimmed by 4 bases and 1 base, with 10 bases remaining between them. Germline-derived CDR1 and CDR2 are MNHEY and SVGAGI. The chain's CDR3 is CASSSRTGNTEAFF. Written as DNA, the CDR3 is TGTGCCAGCAGTTCCCGGACGGGGAACACTGAAGCTTTCTTT.

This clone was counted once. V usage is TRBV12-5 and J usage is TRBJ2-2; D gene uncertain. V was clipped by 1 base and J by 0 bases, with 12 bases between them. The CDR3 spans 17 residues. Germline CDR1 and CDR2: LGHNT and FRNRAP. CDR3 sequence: CASGLGRQWSNTGELFF. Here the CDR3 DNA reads TGTGCTAGTGGTTTGGGTAGGCAGTGGTCGAACACCGGGGAGCTGTTTTTT.

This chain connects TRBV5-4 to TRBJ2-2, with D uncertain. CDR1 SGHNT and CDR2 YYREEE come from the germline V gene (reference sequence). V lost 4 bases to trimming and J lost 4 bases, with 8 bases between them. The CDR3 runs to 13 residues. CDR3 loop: CASSGPGTGELFF. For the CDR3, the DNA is TGTGCCAGCAGCGGGCCGGGCACCGGGGAGCTGTTTTTT.

In DNA, the CDR3 is TGTGCCAGCAGCCACGGTGGCGATGAGCAGTTCTTC. Amino acids: CASSHGGDEQFF. The rearrangement joins TRBV11-1 to TRBJ2-1; D remains ambiguous. The CDR3 spans 12 residues. Germline CDR1 reads SGHAT; CDR2 reads FQDESV (reference sequence). The V end was cut by 5 bases, the J end by 8 bases, with 10 bases between.

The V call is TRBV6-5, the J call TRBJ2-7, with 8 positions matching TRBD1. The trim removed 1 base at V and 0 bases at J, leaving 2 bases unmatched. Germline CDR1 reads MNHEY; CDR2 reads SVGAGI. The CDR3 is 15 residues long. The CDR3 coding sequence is TGTGCCAGCAGTTACTGGGACAGGAGCTCCTACGAGCAGTACTTC. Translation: CASSYWDRSSYEQYF.

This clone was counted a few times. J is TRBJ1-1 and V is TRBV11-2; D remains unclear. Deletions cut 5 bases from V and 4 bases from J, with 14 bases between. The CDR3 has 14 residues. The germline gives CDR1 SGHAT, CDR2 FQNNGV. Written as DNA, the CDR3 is TGTGCCAGCAGCCCTTTTTTTACGGGCACTGAAGCTTTCTTT. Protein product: CASSPFFTGTEAFF.

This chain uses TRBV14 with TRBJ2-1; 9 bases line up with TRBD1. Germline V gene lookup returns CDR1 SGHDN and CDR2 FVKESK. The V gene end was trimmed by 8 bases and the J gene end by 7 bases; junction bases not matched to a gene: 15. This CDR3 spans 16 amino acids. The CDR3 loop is CASRDRQGGGRNEQFF. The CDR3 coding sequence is TGTGCCAGCCGTGATAGACAGGGGGGAGGGAGAAATGAGCAGTTCTTC.

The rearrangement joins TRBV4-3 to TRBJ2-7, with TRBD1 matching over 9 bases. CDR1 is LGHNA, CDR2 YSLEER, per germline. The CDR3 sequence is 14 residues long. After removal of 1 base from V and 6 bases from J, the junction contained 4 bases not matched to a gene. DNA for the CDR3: TGCGCCAGCAGCCAAGGGACAGGGGAAGGCGAGCAGTACTTC. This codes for CASSQGTGEGEQYF.

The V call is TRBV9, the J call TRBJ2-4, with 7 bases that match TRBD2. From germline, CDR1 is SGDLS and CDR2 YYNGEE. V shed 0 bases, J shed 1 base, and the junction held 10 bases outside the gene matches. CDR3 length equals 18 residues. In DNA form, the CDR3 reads TGTGCCAGCAGCGTAGGTTCGGGGGGTCTCGGGGCCAAAAACATTCAGTACTTC. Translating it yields CASSVGSGGLGAKNIQYF.

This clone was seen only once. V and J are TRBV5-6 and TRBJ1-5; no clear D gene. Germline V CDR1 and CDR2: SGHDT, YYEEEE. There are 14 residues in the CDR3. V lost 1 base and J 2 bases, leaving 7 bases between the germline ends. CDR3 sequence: CASSLFDGNQPQHF. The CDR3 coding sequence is TGTGCCAGCAGCTTGTTCGACGGCAATCAGCCCCAGCATTTT.

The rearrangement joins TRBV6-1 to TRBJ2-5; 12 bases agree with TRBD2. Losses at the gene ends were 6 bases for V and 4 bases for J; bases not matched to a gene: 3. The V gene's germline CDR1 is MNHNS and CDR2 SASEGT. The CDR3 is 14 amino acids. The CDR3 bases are TGTGCCAGCAGGCTAGCGGGGGGGCGAGAGACCCAGTACTTC. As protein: CASRLAGGRETQYF.

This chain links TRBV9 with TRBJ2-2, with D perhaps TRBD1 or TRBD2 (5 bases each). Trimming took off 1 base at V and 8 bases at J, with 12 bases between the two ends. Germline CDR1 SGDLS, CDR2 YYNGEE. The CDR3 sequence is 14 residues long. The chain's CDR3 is CASSVMRDPGELFF. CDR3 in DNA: TGTGCCAGCAGCGTAATGAGGGACCCGGGGGAGCTGTTTTTT.

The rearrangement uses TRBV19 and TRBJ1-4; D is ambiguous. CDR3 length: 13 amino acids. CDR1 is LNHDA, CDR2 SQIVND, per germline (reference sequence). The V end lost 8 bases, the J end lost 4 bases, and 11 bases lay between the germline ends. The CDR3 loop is CASRALINEKLFF. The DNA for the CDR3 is TGTGCCAGTCGGGCCTTGATTAATGAAAAACTGTTTTTT.

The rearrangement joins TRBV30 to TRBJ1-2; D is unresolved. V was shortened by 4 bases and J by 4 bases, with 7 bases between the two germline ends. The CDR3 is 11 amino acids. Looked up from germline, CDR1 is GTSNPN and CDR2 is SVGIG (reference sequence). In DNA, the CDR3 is TGTGCCTGGACTGAAGGCTATGGCTACACCTTC. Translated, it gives CAWTEGYGYTF.

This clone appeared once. The CDR3 loop is CASSPSQNEQFF. CDR3 sequence (DNA): TGTGCCAGCTCACCTTCACAGAATGAGCAGTTCTTC. The V and J genes are TRBV18 and TRBJ2-1; no reliable D call. The CDR3 has 12 amino acids. CDR1 is KGHSH and CDR2 is LQKENI in the germline V gene. V lost 3 bases and J 7 bases, leaving 7 bases between the germline ends.

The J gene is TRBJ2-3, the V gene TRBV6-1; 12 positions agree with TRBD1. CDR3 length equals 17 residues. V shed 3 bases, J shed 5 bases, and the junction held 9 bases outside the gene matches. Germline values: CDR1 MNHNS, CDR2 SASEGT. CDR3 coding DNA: TGTGCCAGCAGTGAGGCTCCCGGGACAGGGGGCGTAGATACGCAGTATTTT. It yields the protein CASSEAPGTGGVDTQYF.

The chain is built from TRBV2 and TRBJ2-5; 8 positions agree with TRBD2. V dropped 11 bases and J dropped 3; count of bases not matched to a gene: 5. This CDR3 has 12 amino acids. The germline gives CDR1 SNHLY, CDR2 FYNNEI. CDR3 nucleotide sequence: TGTGCCGGGGGACTAGTGGAAGAGACCCAGTACTTC. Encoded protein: CAGGLVEETQYF. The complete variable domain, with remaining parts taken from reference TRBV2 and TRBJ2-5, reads EPEVTQTPSHQVTQMGQEVILRCVPISNHLYFYWYRQILGQKVEFLVSFYNNEISEKSEIFDDQFSVERPDGSNFTLKIRSTKLEDSAMYFCAGGLVEETQYFGPGTRLLVL.

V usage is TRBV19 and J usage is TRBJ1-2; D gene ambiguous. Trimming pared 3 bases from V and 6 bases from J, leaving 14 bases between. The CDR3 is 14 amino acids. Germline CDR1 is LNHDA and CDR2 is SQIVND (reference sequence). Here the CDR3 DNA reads TGTGCCAGTAGTATCGCCCCGGTAGTGGATGGCTACACCTTC. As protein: CASSIAPVVDGYTF.

The CDR3 loop is CASSITGTTSRRELFF. For the CDR3, the DNA is TGTGCCAGCAGCATCACCGGGACTACCAGTAGGAGGGAGCTGTTTTTT. The chain has TRBV9 and TRBJ2-2; 7 bases fit TRBD2. CDR3 length: 16 amino acids. The V gene's germline CDR1 is SGDLS and CDR2 YYNGEE. V lost 4 bases, J lost 9 bases, and 15 bases stayed unmatched.

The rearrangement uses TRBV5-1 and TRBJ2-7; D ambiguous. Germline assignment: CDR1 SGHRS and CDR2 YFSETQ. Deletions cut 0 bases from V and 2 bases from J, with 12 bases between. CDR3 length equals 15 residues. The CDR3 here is CASSLALDRAYEQYF. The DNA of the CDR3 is TGCGCCAGCAGCTTGGCCCTGGATAGGGCCTACGAGCAGTACTTC.

The CDR3 DNA sequence: TGCGCCAGCAGCTTGTTTGGGAGCTATGGCTACACCTTC. Encoded protein: CASSLFGSYGYTF. The rearrangement links TRBV5-1 to TRBJ1-2, with unresolved D. Trimming left V 1 base short and J 4 bases short, with 8 bases between. Germline loops: CDR1 SGHRS, CDR2 YFSETQ. The CDR3 extends over 13 amino acids.

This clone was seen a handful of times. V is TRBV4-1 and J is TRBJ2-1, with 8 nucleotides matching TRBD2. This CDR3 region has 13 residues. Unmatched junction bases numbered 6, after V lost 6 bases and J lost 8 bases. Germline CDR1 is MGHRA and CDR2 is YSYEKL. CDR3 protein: CASRPGLGDEQFF. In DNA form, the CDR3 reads TGCGCCAGCAGACCGGGACTAGGGGATGAGCAGTTCTTC.

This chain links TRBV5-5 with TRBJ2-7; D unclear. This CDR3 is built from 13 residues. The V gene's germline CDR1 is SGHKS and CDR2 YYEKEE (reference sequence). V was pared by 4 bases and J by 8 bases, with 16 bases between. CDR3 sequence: CASSAGMLFQQYF. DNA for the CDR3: TGTGCCAGCAGCGCCGGAATGTTGTTCCAGCAGTACTTC.

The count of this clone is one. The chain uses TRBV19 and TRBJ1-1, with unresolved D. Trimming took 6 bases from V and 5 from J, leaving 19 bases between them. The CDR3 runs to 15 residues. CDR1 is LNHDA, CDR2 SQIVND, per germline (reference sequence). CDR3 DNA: TGTGCCAGTAGACTCACCCACATTTCGAGGACTGAAGCTTTCTTT. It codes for CASRLTHISRTEAFF.

The CDR3 here is CASSYSAGPDTQYF. CDR3 bases: TGTGCCAGCAGTTACTCGGCTGGCCCGGATACGCAGTATTTT. The rearrangement joins TRBV6-5 to TRBJ2-3; D unclear. V was shortened by 0 bases and J by 6 bases, with 10 bases between the two germline ends. The CDR3 sequence is 14 residues long. The germline V gene encodes CDR1 MNHEY and CDR2 SVGAGI.

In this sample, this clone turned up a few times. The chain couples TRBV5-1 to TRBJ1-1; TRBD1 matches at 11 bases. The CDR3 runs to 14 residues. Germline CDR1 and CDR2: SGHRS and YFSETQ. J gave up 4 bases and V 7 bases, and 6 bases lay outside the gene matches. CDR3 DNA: TGCGCCAGCTGCACCGGGACAGGGGGCACTGAAGCTTTCTTT. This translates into CASCTGTGGTEAFF.

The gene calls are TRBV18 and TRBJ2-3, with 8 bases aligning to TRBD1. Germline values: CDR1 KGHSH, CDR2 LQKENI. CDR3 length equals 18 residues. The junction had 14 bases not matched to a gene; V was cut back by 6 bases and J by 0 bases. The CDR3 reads CASSLDRVLPTSTDTQYF. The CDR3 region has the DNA TGTGCCAGCTCTCTGGACAGGGTTTTACCGACTAGCACAGATACGCAGTATTTT.

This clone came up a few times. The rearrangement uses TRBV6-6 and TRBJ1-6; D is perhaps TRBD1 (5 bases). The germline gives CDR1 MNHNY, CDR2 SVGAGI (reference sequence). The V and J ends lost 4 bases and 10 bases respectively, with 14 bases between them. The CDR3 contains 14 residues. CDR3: CASSSGQGGSPLHF. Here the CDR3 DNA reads TGTGCCAGCAGTTCCGGCCAGGGAGGATCACCCCTCCACTTT.

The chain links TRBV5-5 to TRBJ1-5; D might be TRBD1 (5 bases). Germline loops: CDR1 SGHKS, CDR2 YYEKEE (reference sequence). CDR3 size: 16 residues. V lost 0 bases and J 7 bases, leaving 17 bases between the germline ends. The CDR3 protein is CASSLGIQVLQQPQHF. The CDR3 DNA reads TGTGCCAGCAGCTTGGGAATACAGGTCCTACAACAGCCCCAGCATTTT.

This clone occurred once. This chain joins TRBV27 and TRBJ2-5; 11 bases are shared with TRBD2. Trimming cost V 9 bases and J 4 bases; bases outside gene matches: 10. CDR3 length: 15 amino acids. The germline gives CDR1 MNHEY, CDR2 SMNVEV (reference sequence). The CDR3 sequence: CARAYIAGGLETQYF. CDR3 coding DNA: TGTGCCAGAGCGTACATAGCGGGGGGGCTAGAGACCCAGTACTTC.